These 30 T cell receptor beta chains were all obtained from the same sample, sequenced in a study of post-analysis software for immune sequencing data. Findings and caveats of the study: Compared with controls, patients had more of roughly five TRBV segments, including TRBV5-6, TRBV5-1 and TRBV20-1.

Presence of unique molecular identifiers characterized the TCR beta cDNA libraries. TCRdb re-analysed the PCR reads in MiXCR, keeping a single row per CDR3 protein. The sample lists about 430,000 distinct CDR3 sequences; 39% were seen once. For these TCRs, the target antigens are not known. The sequencing sample was made of blood. The receptor source for this set is a girl aged 2-10 years with multiple sclerosis.

This clonotype appeared a few times. The chain couples TRBV5-3 to TRBJ2-3; weak D call: TRBD1 (5 bases). TRBV5-3 has ORF status, its function being uncertain. With 0 bases removed from V and 7 bases from J, the gap between germline ends came to 12 bases. CDR3 length: 14 residues. For the CDR3, the DNA is TGTGCCAGAAGCTTGGGGACAAGGGGTAATACGCAGTATTTT. It specifies CARSLGTRGNTQYF.

This clonotype was seen a handful of times. The V call is TRBV3-1, the J call TRBJ2-5; either TRBD1 or TRBD2 may fit D (5 bases each). This CDR3 region has 15 residues. Germline assignment: CDR1 LGHDT and CDR2 YNNKEL (reference sequence). Trimming cost V 0 bases and J 5 bases, with 13 bases left between them. DNA for the CDR3: TGTGCCAGCAGCCAAGATGTTACGGGGCTGGAGACCCAGTACTTC. As protein: CASSQDVTGLETQYF.

This clonotype has only a few counts. The chain couples TRBV10-2 to TRBJ1-1, with D perhaps TRBD1 (6 bases). V was cut by 3 bases and J by 1 base, with 9 bases left in between. CDR1 WSHSY and CDR2 SAAADI come from the germline V gene. The CDR3 runs to 14 residues. CDR3 DNA: TGCGCCAGCAGTGAATACAGGGCGAACACTGAAGCTTTCTTT. Translation: CASSEYRANTEAFF.

This clonotype was observed a handful of times. CDR3 nucleotides: TGTGCCTGGAGGGCTATCGGGACAGTGGCAACTAATGAAAAACTGTTTTTT. This encodes CAWRAIGTVATNEKLFF. The chain uses TRBV30 and TRBJ1-4; TRBD1 agrees at 7 bases. V gave up 3 bases and J gave up 0 bases; unmatched junction bases: 10. This CDR3 comprises 17 residues. Looked up from germline, CDR1 is GTSNPN and CDR2 is SVGIG (reference sequence). Based on the CDR3 plus reference TRBV30 and TRBJ1-4, the full variable domain is SQTIHQWPATLVQPVGSPLSLECTVEGTSNPNLYWYRQAAGRGLQLLFYSVGIGQISSEVPQNLSASRPQDRQFILSSKKLLLSDSGFYLCAWRAIGTVATNEKLFFGSGTQLSVL.

This clonotype has more than one count but fewer than ten. The chain recombines TRBV6-5 with TRBJ2-4, with D possibly TRBD1 on 6 matching bases. With the DNA end fitting TRBJ2-7 better, the J assignment may be wrong. The CDR3 contains 16 residues. From germline, CDR1 is MNHEY and CDR2 SVGAGI. CDR3 region: CASSYRGTPNSYEQYF. As DNA, the CDR3 is TGTGCCAGCAGTTACCGAGGGACACCCAACTCCTACGAGCAGTACTTC.

This clonotype was found a few times. This chain connects TRBV20-1 to TRBJ1-2, with D tentatively TRBD1 (6 bases). Germline assignment: CDR1 DFQATT and CDR2 SNEGSKA (reference sequence). The CDR3 is 12 residues long. V shed 2 bases and J shed 7 bases, with 11 bases lying between them. This chain's CDR3 is CSARQGNLGYTF. Here the CDR3 DNA reads TGCAGTGCTAGACAGGGGAACCTTGGCTACACCTTC.

The rearrangement uses TRBV29-1 and TRBJ2-1, with D uncertain. Germline lookup yields CDR1 SQVTM and CDR2 ANQGSEA. The CDR3 spans 13 residues. Trimming shortened V by 4 bases and J by 0 bases, and 7 bases separated the two germline ends. DNA for the CDR3: TGCAGCGTTGGACTCCTCTCCTACAATGAGCAGTTCTTC. This codes for CSVGLLSYNEQFF.

The rearrangement joins TRBV10-3 to TRBJ1-4, with D possibly being TRBD1 (6 bases). The germline V gene encodes CDR1 ENHRY and CDR2 SYGVKD. This CDR3 is 13 amino acids long. The ends were cut back, 7 bases at V and 5 bases at J, with 11 bases in the middle. DNA for the CDR3: TGTGCCATCAAGAGGGGGGGGAATGAAAAACTGTTTTTT. Translating it yields CAIKRGGNEKLFF.

This clonotype was seen only a few times. CDR3 region: CSVTRDRGGEQYF. The CDR3 coding sequence is TGCAGCGTCACCCGGGACAGGGGAGGCGAGCAGTACTTC. This chain joins TRBV29-1 and TRBJ2-7, with TRBD1 identical over 10 bases. There are 13 residues in the CDR3. CDR1 and CDR2 (germline): SQVTM, ANQGSEA. V was clipped by 6 bases and J by 6 bases; unmatched bases: 8.

This chain uses TRBV28 with TRBJ1-2; possibly TRBD1 for D (6 bases). The CDR3 is made up of 11 amino acids. With 6 bases removed from V and 7 bases from J, the gap between germline ends came to 9 bases. CDR1 is MDHEN and CDR2 is SYDVKM in the germline V gene. The CDR3 coding sequence is TGTGCCAGCAGCCAGGGGTTTGGCTACACCTTC. Translating gives CASSQGFGYTF.

This clonotype has a handful of counts. V usage is TRBV7-9 and J usage is TRBJ2-3; D gene unclear. This CDR3 spans 14 amino acids. V dropped 5 bases and J dropped 0 bases, with 9 bases sitting between them. Per germline, CDR1 SEHNR and CDR2 FQNEAQ (reference sequence). CDR3 in DNA: TGTGCCAGCAGCCTGGTACGCAGCACAGATACGCAGTATTTT. As protein: CASSLVRSTDTQYF.

This clonotype was recorded at least ten times. The chain recombines TRBV5-6 with TRBJ1-1; D gene ambiguous. This CDR3 is 13 amino acids long. Germline-derived CDR1 and CDR2 are SGHDT and YYEEEE. V shed 4 bases and J shed 4 bases, with 11 bases lying between them. The CDR3 region has the DNA TGTGCCAGCAGCCCACCGGCGGCCACTGAAGCTTTCTTT. It yields the protein CASSPPAATEAFF. Supplemented by reference TRBV5-6 and TRBJ1-1, the full variable domain reads DAGVTQSPTHLIKTRGQQVTLRCSPKSGHDTVSWYQQALGQGPQFIFQYYEEEERQRGNFPDRFSGHQFPNYSSELNVNALLLGDSALYLCASSPPAATEAFFGQGTRLTVV.

The CDR3 DNA sequence: TGCAGTGCTAGAGATTCAGTTTATAGCAATCAGCCCCAGCATTTT. Translated, it gives CSARDSVYSNQPQHF. The V and J genes are TRBV20-1 and TRBJ1-5; D not resolved. CDR1 and CDR2 from the germline V gene are DFQATT and SNEGSKA (reference sequence). The CDR3 consists of 15 residues. The V end was cut by 0 bases, the J end by 0 bases, with 9 bases between.

This clonotype has more than one count but fewer than ten. CDR3 in amino acids: CATSDSKRASYNEQFF. The CDR3 DNA sequence: TGTGCCACCAGTGACTCTAAGCGGGCATCCTACAATGAGCAGTTCTTC. The rearrangement joins TRBV24-1 to TRBJ2-1; weak D call: TRBD2 (6 bases). Germline V gene lookup returns CDR1 KGHDR and CDR2 SFDVKD. Deletions cut 4 bases from V and 1 base from J, with 13 bases between. The CDR3 has 16 amino acids.

This chain uses TRBV5-1 with TRBJ2-1; D is uncertain. V dropped 1 base and J dropped 8 bases, with 22 bases sitting between them. Germline V gene sequence: CDR1 SGHRS, CDR2 YFSETQ. CDR3 size: 17 residues. The CDR3 sequence: CASSLRQAGFRTYEQFF. The CDR3 nucleotides are TGCGCCAGCAGCTTGAGGCAGGCTGGATTTAGAACCTATGAGCAGTTCTTC.

This chain links TRBV29-1 with TRBJ2-7; the D gene is possibly TRBD1 (6 bases). This CDR3 region has 13 residues. Per germline, CDR1 SQVTM and CDR2 ANQGSEA. V dropped 7 bases and J dropped 5 bases, with 18 bases sitting between them. In DNA form, the CDR3 reads TGCAGCGCCCGCACAGGGTGGCCCCACGAGCAGTACTTC. This encodes CSARTGWPHEQYF.

This clonotype appeared a few times. The V call is TRBV15, the J call TRBJ2-7; a weak D match, TRBD1 (6 bases). CDR3 length: 15 amino acids. Germline CDR1 LNHNV, CDR2 YYDKDF (reference sequence). Trimming removed 1 base from V and 0 bases from J, with 10 bases in between. The chain's CDR3 is CATSRAGTLSYEQYF. CDR3 in DNA: TGTGCCACCAGCAGAGCCGGGACACTCTCCTACGAGCAGTACTTC. Together with reference TRBV15 and TRBJ2-7, the CDR3 gives the full variable domain: DAMVIQNPRYQVTQFGKPVTLSCSQTLNHNVMYWYQQKSSQAPKLLFHYYDKDFNNEADTPDNFQSRRPNTSFCFLDIRSPGLGDTAMYLCATSRAGTLSYEQYFGPGTRLTVT.

V is TRBV11-2 and J is TRBJ2-1; 8 bases agree with TRBD2. V was clipped by 6 bases and J by 8 bases; unmatched bases: 9. The CDR3 is made up of 14 amino acids. In germline, CDR1 is SGHAT, CDR2 FQNNGV. The CDR3 DNA sequence: TGTGCCAGCAGTCGGGGGGGGCGGGACTATGAGCAGTTCTTC. Translation: CASSRGGRDYEQFF.

In nucleotides, the CDR3 is TGTGCCAGCAGCCAAGATAGGGGATCGAGGGGCTGGGCTTTCTTT. It is translated as CASSQDRGSRGWAFF. V usage is TRBV4-2 and J usage is TRBJ1-1, with D tentatively TRBD1 (5 bases). CDR1 and CDR2 (germline): LGHNA, YNFKEQ. V dropped 0 bases and J dropped 11 bases, with 19 bases sitting between them. This CDR3 contains 15 residues.

The rearrangement links TRBV28 to TRBJ2-7; unclear D gene. The CDR3 length is 13 residues. The V gene lost 2 bases and the J gene lost 4 bases, with 9 bases spanning the gap. Germline CDR1 and CDR2: MDHEN and SYDVKM. The CDR3 DNA follows: TGTGCCAGCAGTTTACGAGCAGTTTACGAGCAGTACTTC. Its protein product is CASSLRAVYEQYF. Drawing the rest from reference TRBV28 and TRBJ2-7, the complete variable domain is DVKVTQSSRYLVKRTGEKVFLECVQDMDHENMFWYRQDPGLGLRLIYFSYDVKMKEKGDIPEGYSVSREKKERFSLILESASTNQTSMYLCASSLRAVYEQYFGPGTRLTVT.

Only a few counts were recorded for this clonotype. This chain connects TRBV7-9 to TRBJ2-7; 9 positions agree with TRBD2. This CDR3 spans 16 amino acids. Germline assignment: CDR1 SEHNR and CDR2 FQNEAQ (reference sequence). The V gene end was trimmed by 3 bases and the J gene end by 7 bases; junction bases not matched to a gene: 13. Here the CDR3 DNA reads TGTGCCAGCAGCTTGAGGCGGGAGGGCCCGTCGGGGGAGCAGTACTTC. It translates to CASSLRREGPSGEQYF.

The V gene is TRBV4-3, the J gene TRBJ2-2, with 9 bases fitting TRBD2. There are 16 residues in the CDR3. The germline CDR1 and CDR2 sequences are LGHNA and YSLEER. The V segment lost 4 bases and the J segment 7 bases; nucleotides outside the gene matches: 10. The DNA for the CDR3 is TGCGCCAGCAGCCCATTCAGACTAGCGGCTGGCGGGGAGCTGTTTTTT. Protein product: CASSPFRLAAGGELFF.

This clonotype was observed a few times. This chain connects TRBV20-1 to TRBJ2-5; 11 nucleotides agree with TRBD2. In germline, CDR1 is DFQATT, CDR2 SNEGSKA (reference sequence). V gave up 8 bases and J gave up 4 bases; unmatched junction bases: 3. The CDR3 runs 12 residues. The CDR3 DNA follows: TGCAGTACTCTAGCGGGAGGAGAGACCCAGTACTTC. This encodes CSTLAGGETQYF.

As for this clonotype: One end of the junction does not line up with germline, which may come from a read error. The chain uses TRBV5-8 and TRBJ2-5, with 10 bases fitting TRBD1. The better agreement between TRBJ2-7 and the DNA end casts doubt on the J call. There are 15 residues in the CDR3. Germline assignment: CDR1 SGHTS and CDR2 YDEGEE. CDR3 amino acids: CANSAAGTGDHEQYF. CDR3 DNA sequence: TGTGCCAACAGCGCAGCCGGGACAGGGGATCACGAGCAGTACTTC.

The chain has TRBV4-1 and TRBJ1-6, with 8 positions matching TRBD1. Trimming at V came to 2 bases and at J to 8 bases, leaving 8 bases not matched to a gene. Germline CDR1 MGHRA, CDR2 YSYEKL. This CDR3 region has 16 residues. Here the CDR3 DNA reads TGCGCCAGCAGCCAACCGCGACAGGGGAGGTATTCACCCCTCCACTTT. Translation: CASSQPRQGRYSPLHF.

This clonotype was detected a few times. This chain uses TRBV20-1 with TRBJ2-7; 13 bases fit TRBD2. This CDR3 region has 14 residues. CDR1 is DFQATT, CDR2 SNEGSKA, per germline (reference sequence). The junction had 7 bases not matched to a gene; V was cut back by 6 bases and J by 5 bases. In DNA, the CDR3 is TGCAGTGCCCAAGGACTAGCGGGAGCTGACGAGCAGTACTTC. The encoded protein is CSAQGLAGADEQYF.

The rearrangement links TRBV9 to TRBJ2-3; 10 bases are shared with TRBD2. Germline V CDR1 and CDR2: SGDLS, YYNGEE. This CDR3 has 17 residues. After removal of 4 bases from V and 1 base from J, the junction contained 9 bases not matched to a gene. This chain's CDR3 is CASSHWSGTSGTDTQYF. CDR3 bases: TGTGCCAGCAGCCACTGGTCCGGGACTAGCGGCACAGATACGCAGTATTTT.

This sequence joins TRBV20-1 and TRBJ1-1; D not resolved. The germline CDR1 and CDR2 sequences are DFQATT and SNEGSKA (reference sequence). The CDR3 sequence is 12 residues long. The CDR3 bases are TGCAGCTCCACCCGGGGAGACACTGAAGCTTTCTTT. This translates into CSSTRGDTEAFF.

The chain is built from TRBV7-9 and TRBJ1-2, with D maybe TRBD1 (6 bases). The ends were cut back, 5 bases at V and 3 bases at J, with 16 bases in the middle. CDR3 size: 15 residues. Germline CDR1 and CDR2: SEHNR and FQNEAQ (reference sequence). CDR3 DNA: TGTGCCAGCAGCGAACAGGGCCAGACAGACTATGGCTACACCTTC. This translates into CASSEQGQTDYGYTF.

This clonotype appeared a single time. V is TRBV29-1 and J is TRBJ2-1; D may be TRBD1 or TRBD2 (6 bases each). The CDR3 loop spans 14 amino acids. CDR1 is SQVTM, CDR2 ANQGSEA, per germline. Between the trimmed V and J ends, which lost 6 bases and 6 bases, there was a span of 18 bases. CDR3 region: CSVFGGLSGNEQFF. The CDR3 DNA is TGCAGCGTCTTCGGGGGCCTCTCGGGCAATGAGCAGTTCTTC.